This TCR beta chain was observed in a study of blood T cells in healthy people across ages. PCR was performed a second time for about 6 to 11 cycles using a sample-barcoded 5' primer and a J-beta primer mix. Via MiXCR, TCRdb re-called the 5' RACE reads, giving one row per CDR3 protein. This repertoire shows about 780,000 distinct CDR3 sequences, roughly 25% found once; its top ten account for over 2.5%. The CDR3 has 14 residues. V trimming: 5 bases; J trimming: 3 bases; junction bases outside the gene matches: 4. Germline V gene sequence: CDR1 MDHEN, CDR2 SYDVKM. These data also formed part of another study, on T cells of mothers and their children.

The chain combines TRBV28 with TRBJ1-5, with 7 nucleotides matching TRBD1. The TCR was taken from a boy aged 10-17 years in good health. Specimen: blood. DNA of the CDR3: TGTGCCAGCAGTGCGACAGGGTTCAATCAGCCCCAGCATTTT. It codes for CASSATGFNQPQHF.